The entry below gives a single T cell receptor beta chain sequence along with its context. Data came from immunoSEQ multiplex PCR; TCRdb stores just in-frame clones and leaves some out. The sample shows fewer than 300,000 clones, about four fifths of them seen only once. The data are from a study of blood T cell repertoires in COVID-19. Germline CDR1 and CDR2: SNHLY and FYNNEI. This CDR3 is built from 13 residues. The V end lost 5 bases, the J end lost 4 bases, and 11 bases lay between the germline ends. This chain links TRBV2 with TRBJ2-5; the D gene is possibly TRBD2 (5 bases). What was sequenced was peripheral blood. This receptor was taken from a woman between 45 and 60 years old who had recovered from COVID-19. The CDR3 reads CASSSRGRETQYF. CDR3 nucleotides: TGTGCCAGCAGTAGCCGGGGTCGAGAGACCCAGTACTTC.